Shown below are 18 T cell receptor beta chains from a single sample sequenced in a study of yellow fever vaccine responses in identical twins. TCRdb itself ran the RT-PCR reads through MiXCR, one entry per CDR3 protein. The table shows 20,000 or so distinct CDR3 sequences, with approximately 70% occurring only once. Here the sequenced sample was T cells from blood (PBMCs), unsorted or a sorted subset (not recorded which), taken before or after yellow fever vaccination (not recorded which). The receptor source for this set is a woman under 30 who received the yellow fever vaccine.

The chain has TRBV20-1 and TRBJ2-7; 7 bases match TRBD2. The V segment lost 5 bases and the J segment 0 bases; nucleotides outside the gene matches: 10. There are 15 residues in the CDR3. Germline assignment: CDR1 DFQATT and CDR2 SNEGSKA (reference sequence). The CDR3 bases are TGCAGTGCTGGGGGGTTAGCGGGCCACTCCTACGAGCAGTACTTC. Translation gives CSAGGLAGHSYEQYF.

This chain connects TRBV7-6 to TRBJ2-2, with 11 positions matching TRBD1. Germline CDR1 and CDR2: SGHVS and FNYEAQ. CDR3 size: 17 residues. Trimming removed 5 bases from V and 5 bases from J; junction bases left unmatched: 10. Written as DNA, the CDR3 is TGTGCCAGCAGCCCCCGCGCCGGACAGGGGGCTACCGGGGAGCTGTTTTTT. Amino acid sequence: CASSPRAGQGATGELFF.

The rearrangement uses TRBV13 and TRBJ2-2, with D possibly matching TRBD2 (5 bases). Germline CDR1 is PRHDT and CDR2 is FYEKMQ (reference sequence). V was trimmed by 2 bases and J by 0 bases, leaving 13 bases between them. This CDR3 contains 17 residues. The CDR3 DNA is TGTGCCAGCAGCTTATTTCCAGCTAGCTCGAACACCGGGGAGCTGTTTTTT. This codes for CASSLFPASSNTGELFF.

This clonotype was detected only once. The chain joins TRBV28 to TRBJ1-5; 7 bases are a match to TRBD1. The V segment lost 2 bases and the J segment 2 bases; nucleotides outside the gene matches: 6. The CDR3 totals 16 residues. CDR1 MDHEN and CDR2 SYDVKM come from the germline V gene. The CDR3 spells CASSLLEGAGNQPQHF. The CDR3 bases are TGTGCCAGCAGTTTACTAGAGGGGGCGGGCAATCAGCCCCAGCATTTT.

The rearrangement links TRBV20-1 to TRBJ2-1; D not resolved. V dropped 0 bases and J dropped 7 bases, with 7 bases sitting between them. Germline V lookup: CDR1 DFQATT, CDR2 SNEGSKA (reference sequence). The CDR3 covers 12 residues. This CDR3 is CSARDPWNEQFF. Written as DNA, the CDR3 is TGCAGTGCTAGAGATCCGTGGAATGAGCAGTTCTTC.

The CDR3 bases are TGTGCCAGCAGTCTAGCGGGAGGCCCCTACGAGCAGTACTTC. Translating it yields CASSLAGGPYEQYF. The gene calls are TRBV2 and TRBJ2-7; 11 bases fit TRBD2. Germline V gene sequence: CDR1 SNHLY, CDR2 FYNNEI. The CDR3 runs to 14 residues. The V gene end was trimmed by 5 bases and the J gene end by 2 bases; junction bases not matched to a gene: 2.

The rearrangement uses TRBV20-1 and TRBJ1-2; D gene uncertain. Per the germline V gene, CDR1 is DFQATT and CDR2 is SNEGSKA (reference sequence). CDR3 size: 11 residues. Trimming took off 2 bases at V and 6 bases at J, with 7 bases between the two ends. CDR3 DNA sequence: TGCAGTGCTAGATCGGGAAATGGCTACACCTTC. Its translation: CSARSGNGYTF.

The chain carries TRBV20-1 and TRBJ2-1; no definite D call. In germline, CDR1 is DFQATT, CDR2 SNEGSKA (reference sequence). The V gene lost 0 bases and the J gene lost 3 bases, with 6 bases spanning the gap. CDR3 length equals 13 residues. The CDR3 nucleotides read TGCAGTGCTAGAGATCGGTACTACAATGAGCAGTTCTTC. Amino acid sequence: CSARDRYYNEQFF.

The gene calls are TRBV18 and TRBJ2-7; TRBD1 matches 9 bases. J lost 2 bases, V lost 6 bases, and 8 bases had no gene match. Per the germline V gene, CDR1 is KGHSH and CDR2 is LQKENI. The CDR3 extends over 15 amino acids. The CDR3 DNA reads TGTGCCAGCTCTCCTGGGACAGGGCCTACCTACGAGCAGTACGTC. Translating it yields CASSPGTGPTYEQYV.

The chain links TRBV7-9 to TRBJ1-2; the match to TRBD1 covers 7 bases. The germline V gene encodes CDR1 SEHNR and CDR2 FQNEAQ (reference sequence). The CDR3 length is 15 residues. V dropped 5 bases and J dropped 3; count of bases not matched to a gene: 9. The CDR3 loop is CASSPGQVQDYGYTF. The CDR3 DNA is TGTGCCAGCAGCCCTGGACAGGTCCAGGACTATGGCTACACCTTC.

The chain recombines TRBV2 with TRBJ2-2, with D tentatively TRBD2 (6 bases). This CDR3 has 15 residues. Germline loops: CDR1 SNHLY, CDR2 FYNNEI. V lost 2 bases to trimming and J lost 3 bases, with 10 bases between them. The CDR3 DNA sequence: TGTGCCAGCAGTGAATCGGGACTTTACACCGGGGAGCTGTTTTTT. Its translation is CASSESGLYTGELFF.

CDR3 in amino acids: CASSLANAGEQFF. In DNA form, the CDR3 reads TGTGCCAGCAGCTTAGCGAACGCTGGTGAGCAGTTCTTC. The chain is built from TRBV11-1 and TRBJ2-1, with D unresolved. Looked up from germline, CDR1 is SGHAT and CDR2 is FQDESV (reference sequence). The CDR3 has 13 residues. The ends were cut back, 0 bases at V and 9 bases at J, with 9 bases in the middle.

The chain recombines TRBV24-1 with TRBJ2-1; 7 bases fit TRBD2. This CDR3 comprises 14 residues. Trimming removed 3 bases from V and 4 bases from J; junction bases left unmatched: 2. The V gene's germline CDR1 is KGHDR and CDR2 SFDVKD. The CDR3 is CATSDRAGYNEQFF. The CDR3 DNA follows: TGTGCCACCAGTGATAGAGCGGGGTACAATGAGCAGTTCTTC.

This chain uses TRBV18 with TRBJ2-7, with TRBD2 matching over 7 bases. The CDR3 contains 14 residues. Germline V gene lookup returns CDR1 KGHSH and CDR2 LQKENI. V shed 5 bases and J 2 bases; nucleotides not matched to a gene: 6. The CDR3 protein is CASSERGPTYEQYF. The DNA for the CDR3 is TGTGCCAGCTCAGAGCGGGGCCCTACCTACGAGCAGTACTTC.

The rearrangement links TRBV6-5 to TRBJ2-7; the D is unclear. The V end was cut by 0 bases, the J end by 4 bases, with 4 bases between. The CDR3 has 12 amino acids. Germline V gene sequence: CDR1 MNHEY, CDR2 SVGAGI. CDR3 DNA sequence: TGTGCCAGCAGTTACTCAACTTACGAGCAGTACGTC. Its translation: CASSYSTYEQYV.

The chain joins TRBV10-1 to TRBJ2-3, with D perhaps assigned TRBD1 or TRBD2 (6 bases each). From germline, CDR1 is WNHNN and CDR2 SYGVQD (reference sequence). V shed 3 bases and J shed 0 bases, with 10 bases lying between them. The length of the CDR3 is 15 residues. The CDR3 reads CASSDQGTSTDTQYF. The CDR3 region has the DNA TGCGCCAGCAGTGATCAGGGGACTAGCACAGATACGCAGTATTTT.

The genes are TRBV3-1 and TRBJ1-2; the match to TRBD1 covers 8 bases. This CDR3 comprises 17 residues. Germline lookup yields CDR1 LGHDT and CDR2 YNNKEL (reference sequence). The junction had 12 bases not matched to a gene; V was cut back by 1 base and J by 5 bases. CDR3 protein: CASSQGQGAVTWYGYTF. CDR3 bases: TGTGCCAGCAGCCAAGGGCAGGGGGCGGTTACATGGTATGGCTACACCTTC.

This clonotype was found a few times. J is TRBJ2-5 and V is TRBV23-1, with D possibly matching TRBD2 (5 bases). TRBV23-1 is an open reading frame, and its role is uncertain. The V and J ends lost 1 base and 5 bases respectively, with 17 bases between them. The CDR3 loop spans 16 amino acids. The CDR3 DNA reads TGCGCCAGCAGTCAATTAGAAGGCATGAGGAGGGAGACCCAGTACTTC. Its protein product is CASSQLEGMRRETQYF.